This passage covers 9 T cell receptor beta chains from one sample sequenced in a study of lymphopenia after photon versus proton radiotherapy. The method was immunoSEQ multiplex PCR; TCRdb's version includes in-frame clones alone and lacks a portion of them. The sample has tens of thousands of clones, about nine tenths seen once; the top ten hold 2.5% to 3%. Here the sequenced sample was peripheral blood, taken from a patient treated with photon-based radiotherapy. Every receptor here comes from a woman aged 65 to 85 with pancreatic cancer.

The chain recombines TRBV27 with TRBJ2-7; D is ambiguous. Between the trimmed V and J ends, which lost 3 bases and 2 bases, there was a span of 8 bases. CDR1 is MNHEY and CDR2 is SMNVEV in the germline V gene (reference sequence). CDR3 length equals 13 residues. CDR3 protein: CASSFGPPYEQYF. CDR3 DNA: TGTGCCAGCAGTTTCGGACCTCCCTACGAGCAGTACTTC.

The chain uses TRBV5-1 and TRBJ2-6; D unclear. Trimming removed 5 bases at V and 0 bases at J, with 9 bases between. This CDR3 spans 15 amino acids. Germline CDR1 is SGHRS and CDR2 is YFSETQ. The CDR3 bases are TGCGCCAGCAGTTCGGACCCCTCTGGGGCCAACGTCCTGACTTTC. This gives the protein CASSSDPSGANVLTF.

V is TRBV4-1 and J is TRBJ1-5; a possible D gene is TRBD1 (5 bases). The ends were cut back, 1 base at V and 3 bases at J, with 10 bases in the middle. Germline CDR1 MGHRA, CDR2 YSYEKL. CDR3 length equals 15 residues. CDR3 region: CASSQVWGDNQPQHF. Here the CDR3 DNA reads TGCGCCAGCAGCCAAGTTTGGGGGGACAATCAGCCCCAGCATTTT.

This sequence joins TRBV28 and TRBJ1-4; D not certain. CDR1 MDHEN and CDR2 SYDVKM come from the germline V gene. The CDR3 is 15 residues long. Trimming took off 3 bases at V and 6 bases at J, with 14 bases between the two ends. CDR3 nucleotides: TGTGCCAGCAGTTTGGCAAACGGGATTTATGAAAAACTGTTTTTT. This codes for CASSLANGIYEKLFF.

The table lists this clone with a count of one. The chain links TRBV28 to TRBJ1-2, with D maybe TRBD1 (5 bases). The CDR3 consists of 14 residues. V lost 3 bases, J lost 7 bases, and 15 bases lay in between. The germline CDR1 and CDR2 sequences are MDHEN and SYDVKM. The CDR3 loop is CASSLTQTGAGYTF. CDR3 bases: TGTGCCAGCAGTTTGACCCAAACTGGGGCTGGCTACACCTTC.

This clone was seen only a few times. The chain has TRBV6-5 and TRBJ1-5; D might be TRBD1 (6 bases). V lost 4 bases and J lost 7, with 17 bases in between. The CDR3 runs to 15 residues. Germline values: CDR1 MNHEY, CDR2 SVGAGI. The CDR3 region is CASSFSGTQRQPQHF. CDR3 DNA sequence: TGTGCCAGCAGTTTTTCTGGGACACAAAGGCAGCCCCAGCATTTT.

CDR3 bases: TGTGCCAGCAGCTTAGGGGGGACAGGGCGATCCGAAAAACTGTTTTTT. It is translated as CASSLGGTGRSEKLFF. V and J are TRBV7-9 and TRBJ1-4, with TRBD1 matching over 9 bases. V lost 1 base to trimming and J lost 8 bases; unmatched junction nucleotides: 8. The CDR3 covers 16 residues. Germline CDR1 and CDR2: SEHNR and FQNEAQ (reference sequence).

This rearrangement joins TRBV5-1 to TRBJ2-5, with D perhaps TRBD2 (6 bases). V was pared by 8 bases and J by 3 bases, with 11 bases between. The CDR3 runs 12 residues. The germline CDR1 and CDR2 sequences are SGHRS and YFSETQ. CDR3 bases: TGCGCCAGTTCCCGCGGGAAAGAGACCCAGTACTTC. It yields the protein CASSRGKETQYF.

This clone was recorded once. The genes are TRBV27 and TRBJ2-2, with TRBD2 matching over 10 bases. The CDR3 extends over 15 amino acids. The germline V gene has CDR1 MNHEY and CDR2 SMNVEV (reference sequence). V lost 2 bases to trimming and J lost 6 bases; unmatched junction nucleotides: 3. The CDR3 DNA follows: TGTGCCAGCAGTTTAAGGACTAGCGGCTCCGGGGAGCTGTTTTTT. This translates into CASSLRTSGSGELFF.